Listed below are T cell receptor beta chains from one sample, sequenced in a study of response to subunit inactivated influenza vaccine. MiXCR was run by TCRdb on the RT-PCR reads, yielding one entry per CDR3 protein. Of roughly 170,000 distinct CDR3 sequences listed, approximately 9.2% are singletons. The sample was non-naive T cells sorted from PBMCs, taken on the day of vaccination. Receptors were obtained from a man aged 50 or older who received an inactivated influenza vaccine. The CDR3 runs from the conserved cysteine through the conserved F or W. D genes are given only for firm matches.

TRBV7-8	-	TRBJ2-4	CASSLKSWNIQYF
TRBV7-9	TRBD1	TRBJ1-5	CASSRTGENQPQHF
TRBV5-1	TRBD2	TRBJ2-1	CASSLASGTSIYEQFF
TRBV4-2	TRBD2	TRBJ2-1	CASSPGPSGILTYNEQFF
TRBV20-1	-	TRBJ1-5	CSARDPTGGNQPQHF
TRBV20-1	TRBD1	TRBJ2-7	CSAGGTGEYEQYF
TRBV11-2	-	TRBJ2-2	CASSLVTVTGELFF
TRBV28	-	TRBJ2-7	CASSPQMGGREQYF
TRBV11-1	-	TRBJ2-2	CASSLGLEGTGELFF
TRBV2	-	TRBJ2-4	CASSERRVAKNIQYF
TRBV12-3/TRBV12-4	-	TRBJ2-1	CASSLSDEQFF
TRBV7-9	-	TRBJ2-7	CASSFAGDRYEQYF
TRBV5-1	TRBD1	TRBJ1-1	CASSVTQGSGTEAFF
TRBV7-2	TRBD2	TRBJ2-1	CASSLARTSGNNEQFF
TRBV5-5	TRBD2	TRBJ2-7	CASSQSLGRANSYEQYF
TRBV14	-	TRBJ2-3	CASDRGADTQYF
TRBV2	-	TRBJ2-1	CASSQVESEQFF
TRBV28	TRBD1	TRBJ2-5	CASNRGLGGTQYF
TRBV15	-	TRBJ2-2	CATSSNKRNTGELFF
TRBV28	TRBD1	TRBJ2-3	CASSFRTGRTNTQYF
TRBV28	-	TRBJ1-6	CASNNDPSPLHF
TRBV9	TRBD2	TRBJ2-1	CASQRGGSGEQFF
TRBV20-1	-	TRBJ2-4	CSARGSESKNIQYF
TRBV6-2/TRBV6-3	-	TRBJ1-5	CASSFDGTNQPQHF
TRBV12-3/TRBV12-4	TRBD2	TRBJ2-5	CASSFALAGQLYQETQYF
TRBV6-1	-	TRBJ2-1	CASSLPDGAYSYNEQFF
TRBV16	-	TRBJ2-7	CASSPRTGDYEQYF
TRBV7-8	TRBD1	TRBJ1-4	CASSPGQGRYEKLFF
TRBV2	-	TRBJ2-5	CASSVGGRTQYF
TRBV5-1	-	TRBJ1-1	CASSLAGQILNTEAFF